This passage covers 18 T cell receptor beta chains from one sample sequenced in a study of blood T cell repertoires in COVID-19. Sequencing used immunoSEQ multiplex PCR; TCRdb keeps in-frame clones, though not all of them. This sample has about 470,000 clones, with around 90% found just once. Sequenced: PBMCs or T cells enriched from blood (not recorded which). These receptors originate from a young woman who had recovered from COVID-19.

V and J are TRBV30 and TRBJ2-3; D is perhaps TRBD1 (5 bases). Trimming left V 2 bases short and J 3 bases short, with 12 bases between. The CDR3 is 14 amino acids. CDR1 GTSNPN and CDR2 SVGIG come from the germline V gene (reference sequence). The CDR3 sequence is CAWSQGLRTDTQYF. Here the CDR3 DNA reads TGTGCCTGGAGTCAGGGTTTAAGGACAGATACGCAGTATTTT.

This clone showed up just a few times. The chain employs TRBV7-2 and TRBJ1-5, with D maybe TRBD1 (5 bases). V was cut by 3 bases and J by 7 bases, with 10 bases left in between. This CDR3 region has 13 residues. Germline-derived CDR1 and CDR2 are SGHTA and FQGNSA. CDR3 loop: CASSFTTGQPQHF. For the CDR3, the DNA is TGTGCCAGCAGCTTCACAACAGGACAGCCCCAGCATTTT.

This clone is a singleton in its sample. The germline gene is not matched at one end of the junction; a read error may be the cause. The V call is TRBV19, the J call TRBJ1-2; 8 nucleotides align to TRBD1. Germline V CDR1 and CDR2: LNHDA, SQIVND (reference sequence). CDR3 length: 17 amino acids. The CDR3 region is CASSSTGDQGRNYGYTF. The CDR3 nucleotides are TGTGCCAGTAGTTCGACAGGGGATCAGGGGAGGAACTATGGCTACACCTTT.

The chain employs TRBV27 and TRBJ1-6; D might be TRBD1 (6 bases). The length of the CDR3 is 14 residues. V was trimmed by 3 bases and J by 13 bases, leaving 16 bases between them. CDR1 MNHEY and CDR2 SMNVEV come from the germline V gene (reference sequence). CDR3 amino acids: CASSFYRVVAPLHF. Here the CDR3 DNA reads TGTGCCAGCAGTTTTTACAGGGTAGTGGCTCCCCTCCACTTT.

The rearrangement joins TRBV25-1 to TRBJ2-7, with a tentative D call TRBD1 (6 bases). The germline gives CDR1 MGHDK, CDR2 SYGVNS. CDR3 length: 17 amino acids. The V and J ends lost 3 bases and 6 bases respectively, with 24 bases between them. The CDR3: CASSDPPGHGDLGEQYF. The CDR3 bases are TGTGCCAGCAGTGATCCTCCGGGACACGGGGATCTAGGCGAGCAGTACTTC.

The chain is built from TRBV27 and TRBJ2-3; maybe TRBD1 (5 bases). Per germline, CDR1 MNHEY and CDR2 SMNVEV (reference sequence). V was clipped by 1 base and J by 2 bases, with 16 bases between them. The CDR3 is made up of 17 amino acids. CDR3 protein: CASSLLSWGGDTDTQYF. The CDR3 nucleotides are TGTGCCAGCAGTTTATTATCCTGGGGCGGAGACACAGATACGCAGTATTTT.

This clone was found once. The chain recombines TRBV24-1 with TRBJ1-2; TRBD1 is a possible D gene (5 bases). The CDR3 loop spans 15 amino acids. Looked up from germline, CDR1 is KGHDR and CDR2 is SFDVKD. Trimming stripped 4 bases from V and 8 bases from J, with 19 bases between. The CDR3 coding sequence is TGTGCCACCAGTGAACCGTACGACAGCCAGAGAGGCTACACCTTC. Translating gives CATSEPYDSQRGYTF.

In its sample, this clone was seen once. The gene calls are TRBV27 and TRBJ1-6, with 7 nucleotides matching TRBD1. Germline CDR1 and CDR2: MNHEY and SMNVEV (reference sequence). The CDR3 spans 14 residues. Germline trimming cut 3 bases from V and 6 bases from J; bases unmatched to any gene: 2. Here the CDR3 reads CASSFRDSNSPLHF. Written as DNA, the CDR3 is TGTGCCAGCAGTTTCAGGGACAGTAATTCACCCCTCCACTTT.

The CDR3 DNA sequence: TGTGCCAGCAGCGAAACGGCCGGGGTCGGGGAGACCCAGTACTTC. As protein: CASSETAGVGETQYF. The rearrangement uses TRBV2 and TRBJ2-5; the D gene is possibly TRBD2 (5 bases). The CDR3 has 15 residues. The germline V and J ends were trimmed by 6 bases and 5 bases, with 19 bases remaining between them. Germline V gene sequence: CDR1 SNHLY, CDR2 FYNNEI. Full variable domain (rest looked up from reference TRBV2 and TRBJ2-5): EPEVTQTPSHQVTQMGQEVILRCVPISNHLYFYWYRQILGQKVEFLVSFYNNEISEKSEIFDDQFSVERPDGSNFTLKIRSTKLEDSAMYFCASSETAGVGETQYFGPGTRLLVL.

V and J are TRBV5-5 and TRBJ2-5; no clear D gene. The CDR3 spans 12 residues. In germline, CDR1 is SGHKS, CDR2 YYEKEE (reference sequence). V lost 2 bases and J 4 bases, leaving 6 bases between the germline ends. CDR3 bases: TGTGCCAGCAGCTTTCAAATAGAGACCCAGTACTTC. Translation: CASSFQIETQYF.

This clone showed up just a few times. Germline is not matched at one junction end, which may reflect a read error. In DNA, the CDR3 is TGCAGTGCTAGAAGTAACAGTGAAGCTTTCTTT. This sequence encodes CSARSNSEAFF. This chain links TRBV20-1 with TRBJ1-1; D is unresolved. The CDR3 contains 11 residues. The V gene's germline CDR1 is DFQATT and CDR2 SNEGSKA (reference sequence).

The genes are TRBV12-5 and TRBJ1-2, with 7 bases fitting TRBD1. CDR1 is LGHNT, CDR2 FRNRAP, per germline. This CDR3 is built from 15 residues. Germline trimming cut 2 bases from V and 1 base from J; bases unmatched to any gene: 4. The CDR3 region is CASGLSYRGNYGYTF. CDR3 coding DNA: TGTGCTAGTGGTTTGTCTTACAGGGGTAACTATGGCTACACCTTC.

This clone was detected a few times. This sequence joins TRBV19 and TRBJ1-3; maybe TRBD1 (5 bases). The germline V and J ends were trimmed by 10 bases and 8 bases, with 18 bases remaining between them. Germline CDR1 is LNHDA and CDR2 is SQIVND (reference sequence). The CDR3 consists of 13 residues. The chain's CDR3 is CATRLSAGHTIYF. In nucleotides, the CDR3 is TGTGCCACAAGGTTGTCAGCGGGGCACACCATATATTTT.

This chain links TRBV6-5 with TRBJ2-2, with D maybe TRBD2 (6 bases). The CDR3 totals 16 residues. Germline CDR1 and CDR2: MNHEY and SVGAGI. Trimming stripped 3 bases from V and 2 bases from J, with 13 bases between. CDR3 sequence reads: CASSYVGGANTGELFF. Written as DNA, the CDR3 is TGTGCCAGCAGTTATGTAGGAGGGGCAAACACCGGGGAGCTGTTTTTT.

V usage is TRBV18 and J usage is TRBJ1-3, with D uncertain. The germline CDR1 and CDR2 sequences are KGHSH and LQKENI. The CDR3 extends over 13 amino acids. Deletions cut 8 bases from V and 0 bases from J, with 8 bases between. CDR3 sequence reads: CASQQSSGNTIYF. The DNA for the CDR3 is TGTGCCAGCCAACAGAGCTCTGGAAACACCATATATTTT.

This chain joins TRBV18 and TRBJ1-5; the match to TRBD1 covers 8 bases. The J segment lost 1 base and the V segment lost 3 bases, leaving 5 bases of the junction unmatched. The germline gives CDR1 KGHSH, CDR2 LQKENI. CDR3 length equals 16 residues. The CDR3 bases are TGTGCCAGCTCACCCCAGACAGGGGCCAGCAATCAGCCCCAGCATTTT. It translates to CASSPQTGASNQPQHF.

This chain links TRBV6-5 with TRBJ1-1; a weak D match, TRBD1 (6 bases). The CDR3 totals 15 residues. Germline V lookup: CDR1 MNHEY, CDR2 SVGAGI. V lost 6 bases and J 1 base, leaving 15 bases between the germline ends. CDR3 amino acids: CASRGVGAGNTEAFF. CDR3 nucleotides: TGTGCCAGCAGGGGTGTGGGGGCCGGGAACACTGAAGCTTTCTTT.

CDR3 protein: CASSLDKGPGVNTEAFF. Written as DNA, the CDR3 is TGTGCCAGCAGCTTAGATAAGGGCCCGGGGGTGAACACTGAAGCTTTCTTT. The chain combines TRBV11-3 with TRBJ1-1, with D possibly matching TRBD1 (5 bases). V gave up 0 bases and J gave up 0 bases, with 14 bases separating them. CDR1 and CDR2 from the germline V gene are SGHNT and YENEEA. The CDR3 loop spans 17 amino acids.